This T cell receptor beta chain was sequenced during a study of T cell clonotyping in hematopoietic cell transplantation. Overall study: Recipient samples before transplant were obtained post-cytoreduction. Study results and limitations: Pathologically expanded recipient clonotypes increased progressively from day 30 to day 180 as diversity fell. CD4 and CD8 repertoire contributions could not be separated without sorting.

Specified time point: recipient sample about 28 days before transplant, after cytoreduction. Samples: about 28 days before transplant, then days 30, 100 and 180 after. Details on this clone: Its antigen is not known.

Sequencing was performed with immunoSEQ multiplex PCR; in TCRdb, only in-frame clones are kept and a portion is missing. The table includes roughly 8,300 clones, approximately 79% detected once. The TCR comes from a man in his 60s with acute myeloid leukemia. Some clones in this sample may be carry-over from other donors' samples. The sample here was peripheral blood mononuclear cells, taken before stem cell transplant.

The CDR3 here is CASSLVGEAYNEQFF. CDR3 bases: TGCGCCAGCAGCTTGGTGGGAGAGGCCTACAATGAGCAGTTCTTC. This chain connects TRBV5-1 to TRBJ2-1, with D perhaps matching TRBD2 (5 bases). The CDR3 length is 15 residues. Trimming removed 0 bases at V and 2 bases at J, with 9 bases between. Germline loops: CDR1 SGHRS, CDR2 YFSETQ.